A single sample is the source of the 27 T cell receptor beta chains below, sequenced in a study of human thymus T cells. Corrective heart surgery yielded the resections from which the thymus tissue came. TCRdb's table, derived via immunoSEQ multiplex PCR, lists solely in-frame clones and lacks some. This table has roughly 120,000 clones, just under 95% appearing once. The sequenced material came from thymus tissue. The origin of the receptors is a boy under three years old with a congenital heart defect but otherwise immunologically healthy.

V and J are TRBV18 and TRBJ2-3; 8 bases map to TRBD1. The germline V gene has CDR1 KGHSH and CDR2 LQKENI. Losses at the gene ends were 0 bases for V and 0 bases for J; bases not matched to a gene: 2. The CDR3 totals 16 residues. The CDR3 nucleotides are TGTGCCAGCTCACCACCGGGACAGGCTAGCACAGATACGCAGTATTTT. Translated, it gives CASSPPGQASTDTQYF.

V gene TRBV9 combines with J gene TRBJ2-3; 13 nucleotides line up with TRBD2. V was clipped by 4 bases and J by 1 base; unmatched bases: 3. Germline lookup yields CDR1 SGDLS and CDR2 YYNGEE. CDR3 size: 16 residues. This CDR3 reads CASSSGLAGGTDTQYF. As DNA, the CDR3 is TGTGCCAGCAGCAGCGGACTAGCGGGGGGCACAGATACGCAGTATTTT.

J is TRBJ2-7 and V is TRBV14, with D possibly matching TRBD2 (6 bases). There are 15 residues in the CDR3. V gave up 5 bases and J gave up 0 bases, with 14 bases separating them. Germline V gene data show CDR1 as SGHDN and CDR2 as FVKESK. The CDR3 loop reads CASSAGTVSSYEQYF. In nucleotides, the CDR3 is TGTGCCAGCAGCGCGGGAACGGTGAGCTCCTACGAGCAGTACTTC.

V usage is TRBV4-3 and J usage is TRBJ1-1; D not resolved. The germline gives CDR1 LGHNA, CDR2 YSLEER. The CDR3 is 15 amino acids. Between the trimmed V and J ends, which lost 1 base and 8 bases, there was a span of 17 bases. The DNA for the CDR3 is TGCGCCAGCAGCCAAGCCCGCCGAACTGAGGGAGAAGCTTTCTTT. Translating gives CASSQARRTEGEAFF.

This chain joins TRBV28 and TRBJ1-1; 7 bases agree with TRBD1. Germline V gene sequence: CDR1 MDHEN, CDR2 SYDVKM. The junction had 3 bases not matched to a gene; V was cut back by 4 bases and J by 1 base. This CDR3 is 14 amino acids long. CDR3 amino acids: CASSSWTGNTEAFF. The DNA for the CDR3 is TGTGCCAGCAGTTCTTGGACAGGGAACACTGAAGCTTTCTTT.

This chain connects TRBV28 to TRBJ2-7; D uncertain. Germline assignment: CDR1 MDHEN and CDR2 SYDVKM. The CDR3 sequence is 14 residues long. Trimming pared 4 bases from V and 5 bases from J, leaving 15 bases between. The CDR3 loop reads CASSSTRGDHEQYF. DNA of the CDR3: TGTGCCAGCAGTTCTACCCGCGGCGACCACGAGCAGTACTTC.

The gene calls are TRBV10-2 and TRBJ1-1; possible D gene TRBD1, 6 bases. Trimming took off 7 bases at V and 0 bases at J, with 15 bases between the two ends. Per the germline V gene, CDR1 is WSHSY and CDR2 is SAAADI. This CDR3 has 15 amino acids. The DNA for the CDR3 is TGCGCCAGCACCAAGAGGACAGTAATGAACACTGAAGCTTTCTTT. Protein: CASTKRTVMNTEAFF.

Here the CDR3 reads CASTFGTGAGANVLTF. The DNA for the CDR3 is TGTGCCAGCACCTTTGGGACAGGGGCGGGGGCCAACGTCCTGACTTTC. The chain combines TRBV7-3 with TRBJ2-6, with 10 positions matching TRBD1. V shed 7 bases and J 4 bases; nucleotides not matched to a gene: 7. CDR1 and CDR2 from the germline V gene are SGHTA and FQGTGA. The CDR3 sequence is 16 residues long. The full variable domain, its missing parts supplied by reference TRBV7-3 and TRBJ2-6, is GAGVSQTPSNKVTEKGKYVELRCDPISGHTALYWYRQSLGQGPEFLIYFQGTGAADDSGLPNDRFFAVRPEGSVSTLKIQRTERGDSAVYLCASTFGTGAGANVLTFGAGSRLTVL.

This clone was observed once. V is TRBV5-1 and J is TRBJ2-3, with TRBD2 as a possible D gene (6 bases). V was cut by 5 bases and J by 1 base, with 14 bases left in between. The CDR3 contains 15 residues. CDR1 is SGHRS and CDR2 is YFSETQ in the germline V gene. The CDR3 spells CASRDSGERTDTQYF. CDR3 DNA: TGCGCCAGCAGGGACTCGGGGGAGCGCACAGATACGCAGTATTTT.

This chain uses TRBV6-4 with TRBJ2-2, with 9 bases identical to TRBD1. Trimming removed 5 bases from V and 6 bases from J; junction bases left unmatched: 13. The germline V gene encodes CDR1 MRHNA and CDR2 SNTAGT. This CDR3 is 17 amino acids long. The CDR3 DNA follows: TGTGCCAGCAGTCCCCTCTCGACAGGGGGGAAGGCCGGGGAGCTGTTTTTT. Amino acid sequence: CASSPLSTGGKAGELFF.

This chain links TRBV11-2 with TRBJ2-7, with 10 bases lining up with TRBD1. CDR1 is SGHAT, CDR2 FQNNGV, per germline. The CDR3 covers 16 residues. V was pared by 5 bases and J by 5 bases, with 12 bases of the junction left unmatched. DNA for the CDR3: TGTGCCAGCAGCAAAATTCCGGGACAGGGGAACAACGAGCAGTACTTC. Protein product: CASSKIPGQGNNEQYF.

The chain uses TRBV19 and TRBJ1-2; 9 positions match TRBD1. The V segment lost 4 bases and the J segment 6 bases; nucleotides outside the gene matches: 24. CDR3 length equals 20 residues. Germline V CDR1 and CDR2: LNHDA, SQIVND (reference sequence). The CDR3 here is CASSKGPHETGGMWKDGYTF. For the CDR3, the DNA is TGTGCCAGTAGTAAGGGACCGCATGAGACAGGGGGGATGTGGAAGGATGGCTACACCTTC.

The chain has TRBV7-9 and TRBJ1-4, with D perhaps matching TRBD1 (5 bases). Germline loops: CDR1 SEHNR, CDR2 FQNEAQ (reference sequence). This CDR3 has 19 residues. Trimming pared 3 bases from V and 0 bases from J, leaving 20 bases between. For the CDR3, the DNA is TGTGCCAGCAGCTTCTTATCGGGGGTCCCCCATGCAACTAATGAAAAACTGTTTTTT. Protein product: CASSFLSGVPHATNEKLFF.

V and J are TRBV4-1 and TRBJ1-2, with D maybe TRBD1 (6 bases). With 0 bases removed from V and 8 bases from J, the gap between germline ends came to 16 bases. The CDR3 is 15 amino acids. The V gene's germline CDR1 is MGHRA and CDR2 YSYEKL. This CDR3 reads CASSQDRGGAEGYTF. DNA for the CDR3: TGCGCCAGCAGCCAAGATCGGGGGGGCGCGGAAGGCTACACCTTC.

This clone occurred once. This chain links TRBV5-1 with TRBJ1-1; 10 bases align to TRBD1. The CDR3 extends over 15 amino acids. V lost 4 bases, J lost 1 base, and 4 bases stayed unmatched. Germline-derived CDR1 and CDR2 are SGHRS and YFSETQ. Here the CDR3 reads CASSPWDRGNTEAFF. As DNA, the CDR3 is TGCGCCAGCAGCCCCTGGGACAGGGGGAACACTGAAGCTTTCTTT.

The rearrangement links TRBV5-4 to TRBJ2-1, with TRBD2 identical over 13 bases. Trimming at V came to 2 bases and at J to 7 bases, leaving 3 bases not matched to a gene. The CDR3 contains 15 residues. Germline CDR1 reads SGHNT; CDR2 reads YYREEE (reference sequence). Here the CDR3 DNA reads TGTGCCAGCAGCTTAACTAGCGGGGGGGCGAATGAGCAGTTCTTC. It is translated as CASSLTSGGANEQFF.

The chain employs TRBV6-1 and TRBJ2-7; 7 nucleotides match TRBD1. CDR3 size: 16 residues. V was clipped by 2 bases and J by 3 bases; unmatched bases: 10. Germline V CDR1 and CDR2: MNHNS, SASEGT. CDR3 amino acids: CASSERGQTGIYEQYF. The CDR3, as DNA: TGTGCCAGCAGTGAAAGGGGGCAAACGGGAATCTACGAGCAGTACTTC.

The V call is TRBV7-8, the J call TRBJ2-5; 8 bases are shared with TRBD2. The CDR3 length is 16 residues. The germline gives CDR1 SGHVS, CDR2 FQNEAQ. V trimming: 5 bases; J trimming: 5 bases; junction bases outside the gene matches: 13. The CDR3 DNA reads as TGTGCCAGCAGCGGGCGATGGGCGGGGGGCGGCGAGACCCAGTACTTC. The encoded protein is CASSGRWAGGGETQYF. The full variable domain, its missing parts supplied by reference TRBV7-8 and TRBJ2-5, is GAGVSQSPRYKVAKRGQDVALRCDPISGHVSLFWYQQALGQGPEFLTYFQNEAQLDKSGLPSDRFFAERPEGSVSTLKIQRTQQEDSAVYLCASSGRWAGGGETQYFGPGTRLLVL.

The chain links TRBV6-1 to TRBJ1-3; D gene ambiguous. The CDR3 extends over 12 amino acids. Looked up from germline, CDR1 is MNHNS and CDR2 is SASEGT. V was clipped by 3 bases and J by 4 bases, with 4 bases between them. The CDR3 here is CASSDIGNTIYF. CDR3 nucleotides: TGTGCCAGCAGTGACATAGGAAACACCATATATTTT.

The V gene is TRBV28, the J gene TRBJ1-5; 7 nucleotides align to TRBD1. Germline V gives CDR1 MDHEN, CDR2 SYDVKM. The CDR3 runs 16 residues. The V gene end was trimmed by 6 bases and the J gene end by 2 bases; junction bases not matched to a gene: 10. Written as DNA, the CDR3 is TGTGCCAGCAGCCACAGGGGATGGAAGGGCAATCAGCCCCAGCATTTT. Residues: CASSHRGWKGNQPQHF.

The J gene is TRBJ1-1, the V gene TRBV28; no reliable D call. Germline CDR1 and CDR2: MDHEN and SYDVKM. The ends were cut back, 6 bases at V and 1 base at J, with 12 bases in the middle. CDR3 length equals 14 residues. The CDR3 loop reads CASRKWQENTEAFF. The CDR3 region has the DNA TGTGCCAGCAGAAAGTGGCAGGAGAACACTGAAGCTTTCTTT. The full variable domain, in which reference TRBV28 and TRBJ1-1 provide the parts outside the CDR3, is DVKVTQSSRYLVKRTGEKVFLECVQDMDHENMFWYRQDPGLGLRLIYFSYDVKMKEKGDIPEGYSVSREKKERFSLILESASTNQTSMYLCASRKWQENTEAFFGQGTRLTVV.

The chain couples TRBV5-1 to TRBJ1-4; D is uncertain. V was trimmed by 7 bases and J by 4 bases, leaving 11 bases between them. Germline CDR1 and CDR2: SGHRS and YFSETQ. This CDR3 region has 13 residues. In DNA form, the CDR3 reads TGCGCCAGCTCTTCCGGCGGTAATGAAAAACTGTTTTTT. This sequence encodes CASSSGGNEKLFF.

V usage is TRBV6-5 and J usage is TRBJ1-2, with D uncertain. V was shortened by 6 bases and J by 4 bases, with 18 bases between the two germline ends. This CDR3 comprises 15 residues. CDR1 is MNHEY, CDR2 SVGAGI, per germline. The CDR3 reads CASRRLGKSLYGYTF. As DNA, the CDR3 is TGTGCCAGCAGGCGCCTTGGAAAGAGTCTCTATGGCTACACCTTC.

The chain combines TRBV5-4 with TRBJ1-3; 7 bases are a match to TRBD1. There are 16 residues in the CDR3. V lost 4 bases, J lost 1 base, and 8 bases stayed unmatched. The germline V gene encodes CDR1 SGHNT and CDR2 YYREEE (reference sequence). The CDR3 bases are TGTGCCAGCAGCCCCAGGGGGGAGAAATCTGGAAACACCATATATTTT. It is translated as CASSPRGEKSGNTIYF. Looking up the rest from reference TRBV5-4 and TRBJ1-3 gives the full variable domain: ETGVTQSPTHLIKTRGQQVTLRCSSQSGHNTVSWYQQALGQGPQFIFQYYREEENGRGNFPPRFSGLQFPNYSSELNVNALELDDSALYLCASSPRGEKSGNTIYFGEGSWLTVV.

This clone appeared once. The chain combines TRBV28 with TRBJ1-1; the D gene is possibly TRBD1 (5 bases). The CDR3 contains 15 residues. The germline CDR1 and CDR2 sequences are MDHEN and SYDVKM. Trimming stripped 5 bases from V and 2 bases from J, with 15 bases between. This CDR3 is CASSPRGRLNTEAFF. CDR3 coding DNA: TGTGCCAGCAGTCCAAGGGGACGGTTAAACACTGAAGCTTTCTTT.

The gene calls are TRBV10-1 and TRBJ2-5; the D call may be TRBD1 or TRBD2 (5 bases each). CDR1 and CDR2 from the germline V gene are WNHNN and SYGVQD (reference sequence). The V end was cut by 6 bases, the J end by 6 bases, with 11 bases between. This CDR3 has 12 amino acids. CDR3 sequence (DNA): TGCGCCAGCAGACGGGGCACGAAGACCCAGTACTTC. This encodes CASRRGTKTQYF.

This clone was seen a single time. The chain carries TRBV6-5 and TRBJ1-1, with D maybe TRBD1 (5 bases). This CDR3 spans 13 amino acids. V shed 6 bases and J shed 12 bases, with 20 bases lying between them. The germline gives CDR1 MNHEY, CDR2 SVGAGI. Here the CDR3 reads CASRGDLNPGTFF. The CDR3, as DNA: TGTGCCAGCAGAGGGGACTTAAATCCTGGGACTTTCTTT.